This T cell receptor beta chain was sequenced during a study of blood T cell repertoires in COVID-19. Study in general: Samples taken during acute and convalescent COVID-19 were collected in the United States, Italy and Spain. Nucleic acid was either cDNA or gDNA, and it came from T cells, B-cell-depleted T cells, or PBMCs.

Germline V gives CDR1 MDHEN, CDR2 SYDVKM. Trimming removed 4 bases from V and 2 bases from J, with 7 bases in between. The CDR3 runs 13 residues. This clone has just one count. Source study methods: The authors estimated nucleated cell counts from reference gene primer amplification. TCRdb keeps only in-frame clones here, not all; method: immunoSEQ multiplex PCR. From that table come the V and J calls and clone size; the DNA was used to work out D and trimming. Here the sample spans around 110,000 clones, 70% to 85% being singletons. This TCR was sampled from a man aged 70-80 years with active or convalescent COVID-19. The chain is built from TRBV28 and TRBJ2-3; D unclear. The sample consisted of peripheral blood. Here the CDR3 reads CASSSTTTDTQYF. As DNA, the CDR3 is TGTGCCAGCAGTTCTACCACCACAGATACGCAGTATTTT.